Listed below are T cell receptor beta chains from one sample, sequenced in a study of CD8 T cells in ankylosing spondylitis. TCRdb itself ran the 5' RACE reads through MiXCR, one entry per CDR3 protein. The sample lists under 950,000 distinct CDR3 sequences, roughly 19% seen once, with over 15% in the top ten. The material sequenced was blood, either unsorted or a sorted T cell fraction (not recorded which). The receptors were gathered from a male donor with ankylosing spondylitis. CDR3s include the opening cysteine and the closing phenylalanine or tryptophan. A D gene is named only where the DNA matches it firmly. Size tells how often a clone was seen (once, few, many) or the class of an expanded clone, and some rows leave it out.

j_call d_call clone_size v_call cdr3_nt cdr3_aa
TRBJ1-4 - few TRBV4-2 TGTGCCAGCAGCCAAGATCCCGGGGCAGGATCTAATGAAAAACTGTTTTTT CASSQDPGAGSNEKLFF
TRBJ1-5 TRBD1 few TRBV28 TGTGCCAGCAGTCCTAGGGGGCTAAAAAATCAGCCCCAGCATTTT CASSPRGLKNQPQHF
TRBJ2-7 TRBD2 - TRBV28 TGTGCCAGCACGACTAGCGGGATTACCTACGAGCAGTACTTC CASTTSGITYEQYF
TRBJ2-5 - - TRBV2 TGTACCAGCAGCGCCGTGGCAGAAGAGACCCAGTACTTC CTSSAVAEETQYF
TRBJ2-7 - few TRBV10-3 TGTGCCATCAGTGATACAGCCTCAAGCTCCTACGAGCAGTACTTC CAISDTASSSYEQYF
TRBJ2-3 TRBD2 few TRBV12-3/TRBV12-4 TGTGCCAGCGGACTAGCGGTTAGCACAGATACGCAGTATTTT CASGLAVSTDTQYF
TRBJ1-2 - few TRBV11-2 TGTGCCAGCAGCTTAGTGGAGGACAGCACTTCCTATGGCTACACCTTC CASSLVEDSTSYGYTF
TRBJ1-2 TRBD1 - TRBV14 TGTGCCAGCAGCCAAGCGGGGACAGGGGACGGCTACACCTTC CASSQAGTGDGYTF
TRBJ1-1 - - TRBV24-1 TGTGCCACCAGTATACCGCGGACGAACACTGAAGCTTTCTTT CATSIPRTNTEAFF
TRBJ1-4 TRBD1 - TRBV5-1 TGCGCCAGCAGCAAAGGGACAGTTGCAACTAATGAAAAACTGTTTTTT CASSKGTVATNEKLFF
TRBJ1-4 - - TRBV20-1 TGCAGTGCTAGCGATCGGTCCGGGGGCGATGAAAAACTGTTTTTT CSASDRSGGDEKLFF
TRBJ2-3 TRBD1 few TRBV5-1 TGCGCCAGCAGCCCTGGGCCCAGGGGGCCGGGCACAGATACGCAGTATTTT CASSPGPRGPGTDTQYF
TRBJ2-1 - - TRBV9 TGTGCCAGCAGCGGGGCGGTAAATGAGCAGTTCTTC CASSGAVNEQFF
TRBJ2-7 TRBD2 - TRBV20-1 TGCAGTGCTAGAGCGCCGGGACTAACCTACGAGCAGTACTTC CSARAPGLTYEQYF
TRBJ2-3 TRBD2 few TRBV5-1 TGCGCCAGCAGTCCCCTAGTAGCGGGAGTAAAAGATACGCAGTATTTT CASSPLVAGVKDTQYF
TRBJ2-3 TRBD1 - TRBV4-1 TGCGCCAGCAGCAAACGGACAGGGGGGACCACAGATACGCAGTATTTT CASSKRTGGTTDTQYF
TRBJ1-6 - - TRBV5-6 TGTGCCAGCAGCTTTTACAGGAAGAATTCACCCCTCCACTTT CASSFYRKNSPLHF
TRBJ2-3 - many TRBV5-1 TGCGCCAGCAGCTTTAGGGGGTCAGAAGATACGCAGTATTTT CASSFRGSEDTQYF
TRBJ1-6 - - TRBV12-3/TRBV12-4 TGTGCCAGCAGTTTTCGGGACACCTCGTCGGGCTCACCCCTCCACTTT CASSFRDTSSGSPLHF
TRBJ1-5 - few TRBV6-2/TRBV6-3 TGTGCCAGCAGTTACTCGCGCCCCAGTTCCAAGGCGCAGGGTTATCAGCCCCAGCATTTT CASSYSRPSSKAQGYQPQHF
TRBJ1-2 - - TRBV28 TGTGCCAGCAGTTTAGGTGGAGTAGCTAACTATGGCTACACCTTC CASSLGGVANYGYTF
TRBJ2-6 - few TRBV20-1 TGCAGTGCTAGTGCAGTGGCTGTTGGGGCCAACGTCCTGACTTTC CSASAVAVGANVLTF
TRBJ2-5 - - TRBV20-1 TGCAGTGCTGTAAAAGAGACCCAGTACTTC CSAVKETQYF
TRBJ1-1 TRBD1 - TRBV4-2 TGTGCCAGCAGCCAAGAATACAGGGGGAACACTGAAGCTTTCTTT CASSQEYRGNTEAFF
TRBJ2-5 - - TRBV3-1 TGTGCCAGCAGCCAGAAGGGACCTGTACATGAGACCCAGTACTTC CASSQKGPVHETQYF
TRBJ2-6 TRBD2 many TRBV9 TGTGCCAGCCGGGGGGCTGGGGCCAACGTCCTGACTTTC CASRGAGANVLTF
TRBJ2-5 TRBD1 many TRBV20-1 TGCAGTGCTAGCTGGGACAGGGATCACCAAGAGACCCAGTACTTC CSASWDRDHQETQYF
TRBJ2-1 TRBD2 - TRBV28 TGTGCCAGCAGCCAAGCTGAGGGACTAGCGGACTACAATGAGCAGTTCTTC CASSQAEGLADYNEQFF
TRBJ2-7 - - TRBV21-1 TGTGCCAGCAGCAAACCCCACAAAGAAAGCTACGAGCAGTACTTC CASSKPHKESYEQYF
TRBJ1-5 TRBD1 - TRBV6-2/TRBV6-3 TGTGCCAGCAGGACGGCAGGGGGCACGGGTCAGCCCCAGCATTTT CASRTAGGTGQPQHF